The 23 T cell receptor beta chains in this list originate from one sample, sequenced in a study of blood T cell repertoires in COVID-19. Some clones are missing from TCRdb's copy, which holds only in-frame ones; the method was immunoSEQ multiplex PCR. The sample yields 200,000 to 250,000 clones, approximately 80% seen once. The sample comprised peripheral blood. The receptors stem from a woman older than 75 with COVID-19, enrolled during active disease.

This clone turned up a few times. The CDR3 coding sequence is TGTGCCAGCAGTGAAATAGATTCTGCAGAGACCCAGTACTTC. It encodes CASSEIDSAETQYF. The chain recombines TRBV2 with TRBJ2-5; D ambiguous. The CDR3 length is 14 residues. The V gene's germline CDR1 is SNHLY and CDR2 FYNNEI. Trimming took 2 bases from V and 4 from J, leaving 11 bases between them. Together with reference TRBV2 and TRBJ2-5, the CDR3 gives the full variable domain: EPEVTQTPSHQVTQMGQEVILRCVPISNHLYFYWYRQILGQKVEFLVSFYNNEISEKSEIFDDQFSVERPDGSNFTLKIRSTKLEDSAMYFCASSEIDSAETQYFGPGTRLLVL.

In the case of this clone: The conserved phenylalanine or tryptophan is not found at the CDR3 terminus, so this likely reflects a read error. The chain employs TRBV5-1 and TRBJ1-2; 8 nucleotides agree with TRBD1. V dropped 1 base and J dropped 6; count of bases not matched to a gene: 5. The CDR3 consists of 14 residues. Germline V gene data show CDR1 as SGHRS and CDR2 as YFSETQ. CDR3 coding DNA: TGCGCCAGCAGCTTGACAGGGGGTGGAAATGGCTACACCCTC. This translates into CASSLTGGGNGYTL.

The rearrangement uses TRBV14 and TRBJ2-3; 8 positions agree with TRBD2. The V gene end was trimmed by 0 bases and the J gene end by 3 bases; junction bases not matched to a gene: 20. The length of the CDR3 is 21 residues. In germline, CDR1 is SGHDN, CDR2 FVKESK. The DNA for the CDR3 is TGTGCCAGCAGCCAAGAGTCGGGGTTGCTAGCGGGTCAAATCGGGACAGATACGCAGTATTTT. Amino acid sequence: CASSQESGLLAGQIGTDTQYF.

This rearrangement joins TRBV29-1 to TRBJ2-5, with D possibly being TRBD1 (6 bases). Germline V gene data show CDR1 as SQVTM and CDR2 as ANQGSEA. This CDR3 region has 13 residues. Trimming took 4 bases from V and 1 from J, leaving 10 bases between them. As DNA, the CDR3 is TGCAGCGTTGCCCAGACAGGCCAAGAGACCCAGTACTTC. Translated: CSVAQTGQETQYF. The full variable domain, completed using reference TRBV29-1 and TRBJ2-5, is SAVISQKPSRDICQRGTSLTIQCQVDSQVTMMFWYRQQPGQSLTLIATANQGSEATYESGFVIDKFPISRPNLTFSTLTVSNMSPEDSSIYLCSVAQTGQETQYFGPGTRLLVL.

V is TRBV27 and J is TRBJ2-7; 8 bases match TRBD1. The germline V gene has CDR1 MNHEY and CDR2 SMNVEV (reference sequence). The CDR3 spans 12 residues. The V gene end was trimmed by 7 bases and the J gene end by 3 bases; junction bases not matched to a gene: 2. The CDR3 region is CASKTGGYEQYF. The DNA for the CDR3 is TGTGCCAGCAAAACAGGGGGCTACGAGCAGTACTTC.

The gene calls are TRBV9 and TRBJ1-2; TRBD1 aligns across 9 bases. Unmatched junction bases numbered 4, after V lost 3 bases and J lost 7 bases. The germline V gene encodes CDR1 SGDLS and CDR2 YYNGEE. The CDR3 extends over 13 amino acids. The CDR3 DNA sequence: TGTGCCAGCAGCGACAGGGGGCTCACTGGCTACACCTTC. Its protein product is CASSDRGLTGYTF.

The gene calls are TRBV5-6 and TRBJ1-1; 7 bases match TRBD1. Germline V gene data show CDR1 as SGHDT and CDR2 as YYEEEE. The CDR3 spans 14 residues. J lost 7 bases, V lost 4 bases, and 10 bases had no gene match. The CDR3 coding sequence is TGTGCCAGCAGCGAACCGACAGGGATCATTGAAGCTTTCTTT. Protein: CASSEPTGIIEAFF.

The J gene is TRBJ1-2, the V gene TRBV7-2; 7 nucleotides align to TRBD1. V lost 5 bases and J lost 7; bases outside the gene matches: 7. Per germline, CDR1 SGHTA and CDR2 FQGNSA. This CDR3 contains 13 residues. CDR3 nucleotide sequence: TGTGCCAGCAGCCCCGGGAGGGGGCCTGGCTACACCTTC. It yields the protein CASSPGRGPGYTF.

The genes are TRBV11-2 and TRBJ1-6; D not certain. The CDR3 spans 14 residues. From germline, CDR1 is SGHAT and CDR2 FQNNGV. Trimming left V 3 bases short and J 8 bases short, with 11 bases between. CDR3 amino acids: CASSFQETYSPLHF. The CDR3 region has the DNA TGTGCCAGCAGCTTCCAGGAAACTTATTCACCCCTCCACTTT. Filled out from reference TRBV11-2 and TRBJ1-6, the complete variable domain reads EAGVAQSPRYKIIEKRQSVAFWCNPISGHATLYWYQQILGQGPKLLIQFQNNGVVDDSQLPKDRFSAERLKGVDSTLKIQPAKLEDSAVYLCASSFQETYSPLHFGNGTRLTVT.

The genes are TRBV5-8 and TRBJ2-7, with a weak D call TRBD2 (5 bases). Germline CDR1 is SGHTS and CDR2 is YDEGEE. V lost 4 bases and J lost 0, with 17 bases in between. The CDR3 spans 16 residues. CDR3 nucleotides: TGTGCCAGCAGCCGGGATTCGGCAGGAGGCTCCTACGAGCAGTACTTC. Protein product: CASSRDSAGGSYEQYF. The full variable domain, in which reference TRBV5-8 and TRBJ2-7 provide the parts outside the CDR3, is EAGVTQSPTHLIKTRGQQATLRCSPISGHTSVYWYQQALGLGLQFLLWYDEGEERNRGNFPPRFSGRQFPNYSSELNVNALELEDSALYLCASSRDSAGGSYEQYFGPGTRLTVT.

V usage is TRBV4-1 and J usage is TRBJ1-4, with 7 bases matching TRBD1. Germline CDR1 reads MGHRA; CDR2 reads YSYEKL. J lost 8 bases, V lost 4 bases, and 7 bases had no gene match. The CDR3 has 14 amino acids. CDR3 sequence: CASSRQDRTEKLFF. Written as DNA, the CDR3 is TGCGCCAGCAGCCGTCAGGACAGGACCGAAAAACTGTTTTTT.

The chain recombines TRBV28 with TRBJ1-2, with TRBD1 matching over 8 bases. Germline V gene data show CDR1 as MDHEN and CDR2 as SYDVKM. This CDR3 comprises 16 residues. V shed 8 bases and J 8 bases; nucleotides not matched to a gene: 19. DNA of the CDR3: TGTGCCAGCGGCTTACCCGACAGGGGAGGGGGCGGCGGCTACACCTTC. Its protein is CASGLPDRGGGGGYTF.

The V gene is TRBV12-3 or TRBV12-4, the J gene TRBJ2-3; the match to TRBD1 covers 8 bases. This CDR3 is built from 13 residues. V was clipped by 6 bases and J by 6 bases; unmatched bases: 5. The CDR3 here is CASRWTGSDTQYF. In nucleotides, the CDR3 is TGTGCCAGCAGATGGACAGGGTCCGATACGCAGTATTTT.

V and J are TRBV7-9 and TRBJ2-2; D not resolved. This CDR3 has 15 residues. Germline CDR1 reads SEHNR; CDR2 reads FQNEAQ (reference sequence). Trimming cost V 1 base and J 5 bases, with 11 bases left between them. DNA of the CDR3: TGTGCCAGCAGCTTAGGGTTGAGTGATACCGGGGAGCTGTTTTTT. It encodes CASSLGLSDTGELFF.

The rearrangement links TRBV14 to TRBJ1-6; TRBD1 matches at 7 bases. Germline V CDR1 and CDR2: SGHDN, FVKESK. The ends lost 5 bases at V and 7 bases at J; junction bases unmatched: 8. This CDR3 comprises 15 residues. Here the CDR3 reads CASSAQTGRNSPLHF. In DNA form, the CDR3 reads TGTGCCAGCAGCGCCCAGACAGGGCGGAATTCACCCCTCCACTTT.

The V gene is TRBV28, the J gene TRBJ1-6, with 7 bases fitting TRBD1. This CDR3 is 12 amino acids long. CDR1 is MDHEN and CDR2 is SYDVKM in the germline V gene. The CDR3 DNA reads TGTGCAGAGAACAGGGGTGAATCACCCCTCCACTTT. Its protein product is CAENRGESPLHF. The full variable domain, rest sourced from reference TRBV28 and TRBJ1-6, is DVKVTQSSRYLVKRTGEKVFLECVQDMDHENMFWYRQDPGLGLRLIYFSYDVKMKEKGDIPEGYSVSREKKERFSLILESASTNQTSMYLCAENRGESPLHFGNGTRLTVT.

J is TRBJ2-1 and V is TRBV19, with 11 bases lining up with TRBD1. V dropped 5 bases and J dropped 10; count of bases not matched to a gene: 7. This CDR3 region has 14 residues. Germline CDR1 and CDR2: LNHDA and SQIVND (reference sequence). This CDR3 is CASSPRTGGAEQFF. The CDR3 DNA is TGTGCCAGTAGTCCCCGGACAGGGGGCGCGGAGCAGTTCTTC.

The rearrangement links TRBV11-2 to TRBJ2-7; D is possibly TRBD1 (6 bases). This CDR3 contains 14 residues. From germline, CDR1 is SGHAT and CDR2 FQNNGV. Between the trimmed V and J ends, which lost 5 bases and 7 bases, there was a span of 18 bases. CDR3 DNA: TGTGCCAGCAGCCGGGACACGGTTTTACGTGAGCAGTACTTC. Its translation is CASSRDTVLREQYF.

The chain couples TRBV5-4 to TRBJ1-1; D is ambiguous. Trimming left V 7 bases short and J 9 bases short, with 19 bases between. In germline, CDR1 is SGHNT, CDR2 YYREEE (reference sequence). The CDR3 consists of 13 residues. CDR3 loop: CASSHSRGNQAFF. DNA for the CDR3: TGTGCCAGCTCCCACTCCCGGGGAAATCAAGCTTTCTTT.

This chain uses TRBV18 with TRBJ1-1; the D is unclear. The ends were cut back, 3 bases at V and 5 bases at J, with 16 bases in the middle. Germline CDR1 reads KGHSH; CDR2 reads LQKENI. The length of the CDR3 is 15 residues. In DNA form, the CDR3 reads TGTGCCAGCTCACCCAGCGGCTCCGGGAGGACTGAAGCTTTCTTT. As protein: CASSPSGSGRTEAFF.

The CDR3 DNA reads as TGTGCCAGCAGTGGGCTAGCGGGAGGCCCGGGGATCCGGGAGCTGTTTTTT. It encodes CASSGLAGGPGIRELFF. The chain employs TRBV6-1 and TRBJ2-2, with 11 bases aligning to TRBD2. V shed 4 bases, J shed 9 bases, and the junction held 13 bases outside the gene matches. CDR1 and CDR2 (germline): MNHNS, SASEGT. This CDR3 is 17 amino acids long.

The V and J genes are TRBV6-6 and TRBJ2-1; 10 nucleotides align to TRBD2. Trimming took 4 bases from V and 5 from J; bases not matched to a gene: 5. The CDR3 is made up of 15 amino acids. The germline gives CDR1 MNHNY, CDR2 SVGAGI (reference sequence). The DNA of the CDR3 is TGTGCCAGCAGTTCCGGGACTAGCGATCACAATGAGCAGTTCTTC. Residues: CASSSGTSDHNEQFF.

The V call is TRBV5-6, the J call TRBJ1-1; D remains ambiguous. Germline-derived CDR1 and CDR2 are SGHDT and YYEEEE. The CDR3 totals 14 residues. V lost 4 bases and J 1 base, leaving 11 bases between the germline ends. The CDR3 region is CASSPQAANTEAFF. In DNA form, the CDR3 reads TGTGCCAGCAGCCCCCAGGCAGCGAACACTGAAGCTTTCTTT.